This T cell receptor beta chain was identified in a study of spatial heterogeneity in lung cancer. Study background: On average, each unique TCR and UMI combination appeared more than ten times in raw reads.

Each CDR3 protein is one row after TCRdb ran MiXCR on the 5' RACE reads. Found here are some 44,000 distinct CDR3 sequences, approximately 14% of them singletons; the top ten hold 56%. There are 16 residues in the CDR3. The V and J ends lost 5 bases and 0 bases respectively, with 15 bases between them. Per the germline V gene, CDR1 is SGHAT and CDR2 is FQNNGV. The time point: sample taken at primary tumor resection. The study sequenced unsorted whole RNA from tumor, nontumor lung or frozen PBMC. The chain joins TRBV11-2 to TRBJ2-3, with D maybe TRBD2 (6 bases). The clonotype was recovered from a male donor with early-stage non-small cell lung cancer. The sample consisted of PBMCs, taken at surgery. CDR3 sequence: CASSPGTGLSTDTQYF. The CDR3 bases are TGTGCCAGCAGCCCCGGGACTGGCCTTAGCACAGATACGCAGTATTTT.